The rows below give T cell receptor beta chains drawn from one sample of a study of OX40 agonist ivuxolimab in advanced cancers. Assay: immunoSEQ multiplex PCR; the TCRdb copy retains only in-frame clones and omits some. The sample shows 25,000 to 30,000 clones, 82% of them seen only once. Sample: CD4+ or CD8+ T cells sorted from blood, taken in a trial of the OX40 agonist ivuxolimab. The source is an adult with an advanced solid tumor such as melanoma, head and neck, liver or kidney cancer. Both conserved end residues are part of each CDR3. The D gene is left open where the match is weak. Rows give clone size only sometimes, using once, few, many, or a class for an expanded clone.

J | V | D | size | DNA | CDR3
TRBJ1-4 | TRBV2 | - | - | TGTGCCAGCAGCCCCAGCGGCGTTAATGAAAAACTGTTTTTT | CASSPSGVNEKLFF
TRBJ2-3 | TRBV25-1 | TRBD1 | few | TGTGCCTCCTGGGGACAGGGACTAGATACGCAGTATTTT | CASWGQGLDTQYF
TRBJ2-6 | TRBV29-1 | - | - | TGCAGCGTTGTTATGGCCGGGGCCAACGTCCTGACTTTC | CSVVMAGANVLTF
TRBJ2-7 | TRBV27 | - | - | TGTGCCAGCATGGACGGGTCCTACGAGCAGTACTTC | CASMDGSYEQYF
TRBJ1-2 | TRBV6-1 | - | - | TGTGCCAGCCCAGACGGGACTAACTATGGCTACACCTTC | CASPDGTNYGYTF
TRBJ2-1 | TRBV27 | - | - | TGTGCCAGCAGTCTGAGCTCCTACAATGAGCAGTTCTTC | CASSLSSYNEQFF
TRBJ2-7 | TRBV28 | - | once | TGTGCCACCGGGAAGATTCTCGACGAGCAGTACTTC | CATGKILDEQYF
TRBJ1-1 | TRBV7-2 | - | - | TGTGCCAGCAGCTCGCTCTACACTGAAGCTTTCTTT | CASSSLYTEAFF
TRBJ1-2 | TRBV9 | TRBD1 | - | TGTGCCAGCAGCGTAGCTAGGAACGGGACAGGGGGGAAGGATGGCTACACCTTC | CASSVARNGTGGKDGYTF
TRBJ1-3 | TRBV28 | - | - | TGTGCCAGCAGATTCAACCGGAGAAACACCATATATTTT | CASRFNRRNTIYF
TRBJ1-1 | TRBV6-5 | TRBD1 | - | TGTGCCAGCAGTTACTCGACAGGGTTGAACACTGAAGCTTTCTTT | CASSYSTGLNTEAFF
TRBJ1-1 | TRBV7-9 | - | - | TGTGCCAGCAGCCCCTGGAAGACTGAAGCTTTCTTT | CASSPWKTEAFF
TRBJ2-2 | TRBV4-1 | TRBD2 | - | TGCGCCAGCAGCCTACCCGGACTAGCGGTTGGTCCTACCGGGGAGCTGTTTTTT | CASSLPGLAVGPTGELFF
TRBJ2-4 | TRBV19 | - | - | TGTGCCAGTAGTCCCCTGGTGGCAGCCAAAAACATTCAGTACTTC | CASSPLVAAKNIQYF
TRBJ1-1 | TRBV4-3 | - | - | TGCGCCAGCAGCCAAGTCCGTTGGGGGCCTGAAGCTTTCTTT | CASSQVRWGPEAFF
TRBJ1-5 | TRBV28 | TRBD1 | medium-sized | TGTGCCAGCAGTCCAACCGGACAGGGTCTAAATCAGCCCCAGCATTTT | CASSPTGQGLNQPQHF
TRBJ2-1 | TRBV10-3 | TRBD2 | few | TGTGCCATCAGTGGCCAGACTAGCGGGAGAGGCAATGAGCAGTTCTTC | CAISGQTSGRGNEQFF
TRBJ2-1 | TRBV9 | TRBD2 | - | TGTGCCAGCAGCCCCCGAACTAGCGGGATTTACAATGAGCAGTTCTTC | CASSPRTSGIYNEQFF
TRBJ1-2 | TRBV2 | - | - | TGTGCCAGCAGTGGACAGGCCTATGGCTACACCTTC | CASSGQAYGYTF
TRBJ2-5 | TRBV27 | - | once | TGTGCCAGCACCCGGCGAGAGACCCAGTACTTC | CASTRRETQYF
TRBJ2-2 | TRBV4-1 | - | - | TGCGCCAGCAGCCATGGGCTAGCCAACACCGGGGAGCTGTTTTTT | CASSHGLANTGELFF
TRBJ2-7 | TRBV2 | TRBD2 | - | TGTGCCAGCAGTCCAAATCCCTTAGCGGGAGGACCCTACGAGCAGTACTTC | CASSPNPLAGGPYEQYF
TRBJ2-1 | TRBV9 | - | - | TGTGCCAGCAGCCCCGGAGCAGCCATCAATGAGCAGTTCTTC | CASSPGAAINEQFF
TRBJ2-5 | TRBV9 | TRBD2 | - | TGTGCCAGCACCCCCGGGGGGGCCCTCCAAGAGACCCAGTACTTC | CASTPGGALQETQYF
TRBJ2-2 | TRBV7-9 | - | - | TGTGCCAGCAGCTTACTAGACTTCACCGGGGAGCTGTTTTTT | CASSLLDFTGELFF
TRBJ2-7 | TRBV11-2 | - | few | TGTGCCAGCGGGGGGTCGGGAAATCATGCCGAGCAGTACTTC | CASGGSGNHAEQYF
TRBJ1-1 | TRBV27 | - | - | TGTGCCAGCAGTTTAGGGTCTGGCACTGAAGCTTTCTTT | CASSLGSGTEAFF
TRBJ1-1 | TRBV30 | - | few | TGTGCCTCAGGGGTGAACACTGAAGCTTTCTTT | CASGVNTEAFF
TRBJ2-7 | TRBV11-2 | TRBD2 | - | TGTGCCAGCAGCCGAGCGGGGAACTCCTACGAGCAGTACTTC | CASSRAGNSYEQYF
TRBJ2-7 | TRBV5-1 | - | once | TGCGCCAGCAGCCACGAAGGGGGGACCTACGAGCAGTACTTC | CASSHEGGTYEQYF
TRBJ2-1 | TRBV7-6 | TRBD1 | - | TGTGCCAGCAGCTTCAAAGCCAACAGGGGCGATGAGCAGTTCTTC | CASSFKANRGDEQFF
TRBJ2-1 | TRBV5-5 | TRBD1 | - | TGTGCCAGCAGCTTGAGAACGACAGGGAACGGCAATGAGCAGTTCTTC | CASSLRTTGNGNEQFF
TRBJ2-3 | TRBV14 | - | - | TGTGCCAGCAGCGAGGGGTTCGGGGGGCCCACAGATACGCAGTATTTT | CASSEGFGGPTDTQYF
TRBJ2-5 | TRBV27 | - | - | TGTGCCAGTCGGAAGAGGGAGACCCAGTACTTC | CASRKRETQYF
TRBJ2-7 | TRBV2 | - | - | TGTGCCAGCAGTGATCGGGACGGTTACGAGCAGTACTTC | CASSDRDGYEQYF
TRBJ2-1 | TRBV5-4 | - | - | TGTGCCAGCAGCTTGGGACTGGAGAATGAGCAGTTCTTC | CASSLGLENEQFF
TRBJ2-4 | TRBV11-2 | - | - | TGTGCCAGCAGCGCCGGTCCCATTCAGTACTTC | CASSAGPIQYF
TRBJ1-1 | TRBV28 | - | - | TGTGCCAGCAGTTTCGGGGGGACAAACACTGAAGCTTTCTTT | CASSFGGTNTEAFF
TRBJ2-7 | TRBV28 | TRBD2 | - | TGTGCCAGCAGGCTGACTAGCGGGAGGGCCAGCTCCTACGAGCAGTACTTC | CASRLTSGRASSYEQYF
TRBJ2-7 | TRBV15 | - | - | TGTGCCACCAGCAGTTCAAAAGAGCCCTCCTACGAGCAGTACTTC | CATSSSKEPSYEQYF
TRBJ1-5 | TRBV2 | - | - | TGTGCCAGCGGAGTGTATTTAGGAGAGCTCAGTCAGCCCCAGCATTTT | CASGVYLGELSQPQHF
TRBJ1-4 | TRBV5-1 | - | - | TGCGCCAGCAGGAGGGTAACTAATGAAAAACTGTTTTTT | CASRRVTNEKLFF
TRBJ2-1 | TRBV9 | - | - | TGTGCCAGCAGCCCCGGCTACAATGAGCAGTTCTTC | CASSPGYNEQFF
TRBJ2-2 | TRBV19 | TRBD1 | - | TGTGCCAGTAGTGCACCCCGACAGGGTTTCACCGGGGAGCTGTTTTTT | CASSAPRQGFTGELFF
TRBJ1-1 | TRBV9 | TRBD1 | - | TGTGCCAGCAGCGTAGGAACAGGGGGTAACACTGAAGCTTTCTTT | CASSVGTGGNTEAFF
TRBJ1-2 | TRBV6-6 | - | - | TGTGCCAGCAGTTATGGAACAGGGCCGAAATATGGCTACACCTTC | CASSYGTGPKYGYTF
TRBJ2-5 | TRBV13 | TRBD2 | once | TGTGCCAGCAGCCGGGAGCGGGAGGAGCAAGAGACCCAGTACTTC | CASSREREEQETQYF
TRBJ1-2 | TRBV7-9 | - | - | TGTGCCAGCAGCTTAAACCCCACTTATGGCTACACCTTC | CASSLNPTYGYTF